Presented here are 3 T cell receptor beta chains from one specimen sequenced in a study of patients and donors after allogeneic stem cell transplantation. One entry per CDR3 protein, called by TCRdb with MiXCR from the RT-PCR reads. The sample has 200,000 to 250,000 distinct CDR3 sequences, 12% to 15% seen once. The source material was blood, either unsorted or a sorted T cell fraction (not recorded which). The receptors here all came from a human donor who was either an allogeneic HSCT recipient or a stem cell or donor lymphocyte infusion donor (not recorded which). It is not recorded whose cells these are; they may come from a transplant donor.

The CDR3 DNA sequence: TGTGCCAGCAGCTTAATAGCGGGAGGGCGATCAAATGAGCAGTTCTTC. Its translation is CASSLIAGGRSNEQFF. The chain has TRBV7-3 and TRBJ2-1, with TRBD2 identical over 11 bases. Trimming at V came to 1 base and at J to 7 bases, leaving 6 bases not matched to a gene. The CDR3 length is 16 residues. Germline V gene lookup returns CDR1 SGHTA and CDR2 FQGTGA.

This clonotype was counted only a few times. The rearrangement uses TRBV11-3 and TRBJ2-5; D gene uncertain. The CDR3 is 15 residues long. Germline V gene lookup returns CDR1 SGHNT and CDR2 YENEEA. V lost 0 bases, J lost 5 bases, and 13 bases lay in between. CDR3 residues: CASSLDRLVAETQYF. Written as DNA, the CDR3 is TGTGCCAGCAGCTTAGATCGGTTAGTCGCGGAGACCCAGTACTTC.

This clonotype was observed many times. The CDR3 DNA reads as TGTGCCAGCAGCTTAACAGGGGGCGAGACTGAAGCTTTCTTT. Its protein product is CASSLTGGETEAFF. The chain uses TRBV11-3 and TRBJ1-1, with 9 nucleotides matching TRBD1. J was trimmed by 5 bases and V by 2 bases; bases with no gene match: 3. This CDR3 comprises 14 residues. In germline, CDR1 is SGHNT, CDR2 YENEEA.